The text below deals with one TCR beta chain. The repertoire was sequenced with immunoSEQ multiplex PCR; TCRdb's copy has only in-frame clones and lacks some. The sample yields around 39,000 clones, roughly 92% seen once. The data originate from a study of T cell changes during pregnancy in multiple sclerosis. The clonotype comes from a female donor with multiple sclerosis, enrolled in a pregnancy study. Sequences were obtained from PBMCs (not recorded whether the cells were cultured).

As DNA, the CDR3 is TGTGCCAGTAGTATAGCCCCACAGTTTGGGGTTAACTATGGCTACACCTTC. Its protein product is CASSIAPQFGVNYGYTF. V is TRBV19 and J is TRBJ1-2; D is unclear. The V gene's germline CDR1 is LNHDA and CDR2 SQIVND (reference sequence). The V end was cut by 1 base, the J end by 1 base, with 16 bases between. The CDR3 totals 17 residues.